Shown below are 24 T cell receptor beta chains from a single sample sequenced in a study of response to subunit inactivated influenza vaccine. TCRdb passed the RT-PCR reads through MiXCR, listing each CDR3 protein once. The sample holds approximately 500,000 distinct CDR3 sequences, roughly 25% seen once. The same sample was also studied in work on T cells expressing NK-cell markers. That report notes: UMI-tagged 5'RACE template switching yielded the TCR beta cDNA.

The material was CD4+ T cells sorted from PBMCs, obtained 11 to 12 days after vaccination. These receptors came from a man aged 45-65 years who received an inactivated influenza vaccine.

This clonotype was counted at least ten times. The rearrangement uses TRBV6-9 and TRBJ2-7; D is ambiguous. V was pared by 7 bases and J by 3 bases, with 10 bases between. The CDR3 has 12 amino acids. CDR1 and CDR2 (germline): MNHGY, SVAAGI. The CDR3, as DNA: TGTGCCAGCACCGCGAAGAACTACGAGCAGTACTTC. This gives the protein CASTAKNYEQYF.

This chain uses TRBV5-1 with TRBJ2-7; a possible D gene is TRBD1 (6 bases). V shed 4 bases and J shed 0 bases, with 14 bases lying between them. CDR1 is SGHRS and CDR2 is YFSETQ in the germline V gene. The CDR3 consists of 15 residues. The CDR3 reads CASSPGAMSSYEQYF. The DNA of the CDR3 is TGCGCCAGCAGCCCAGGGGCGATGAGCTCCTACGAGCAGTACTTC.

This clonotype has a count of ten or more. The V and J genes are TRBV29-1 and TRBJ1-4, with no clear D. Germline CDR1 SQVTM, CDR2 ANQGSEA. The CDR3 runs to 11 residues. Deletions cut 4 bases from V and 5 bases from J, with 5 bases between. The CDR3 protein is CSVVLNEKLFF. The CDR3 DNA is TGCAGCGTTGTCCTGAATGAAAAACTGTTTTTT.

This clonotype was recorded a few times. The genes are TRBV12-3 or TRBV12-4 and TRBJ1-2; D might be TRBD1 (6 bases). The CDR3 sequence is 16 residues long. V lost 3 bases and J 5 bases, leaving 19 bases between the germline ends. CDR3 in DNA: TGTGCCAGCAGTTTTTCGGCAAGGGGGGGTGTATATGGCTACACCTTC. As protein: CASSFSARGGVYGYTF.

CDR3 residues: CASSRLGQTGYF. The CDR3 coding sequence is TGTGCCAGCAGCCGCCTGGGACAGACTGGGTACTTC. This chain uses TRBV5-8 with TRBJ2-4; 7 nucleotides line up with TRBD1. CDR1 and CDR2 from the germline V gene are SGHTS and YDEGEE. The CDR3 totals 12 residues. With 4 bases clipped from V and 15 bases from J, the junction kept 10 bases outside the gene matches.

This clonotype was found a few times. The chain employs TRBV29-1 and TRBJ2-3, with TRBD1 identical over 10 bases. The CDR3 totals 13 residues. Germline lookup yields CDR1 SQVTM and CDR2 ANQGSEA. The trim removed 7 bases at V and 2 bases at J, leaving 3 bases unmatched. CDR3 residues: CSGTGGSTDTQYF. Here the CDR3 DNA reads TGCAGCGGGACAGGGGGATCCACAGATACGCAGTATTTT.

This clonotype came up a few times. The chain joins TRBV24-1 to TRBJ2-2; tentatively, D is TRBD1 (5 bases). CDR1 is KGHDR, CDR2 SFDVKD, per germline. V was pared by 3 bases and J by 4 bases, with 8 bases between. The CDR3 sequence is 14 residues long. CDR3 sequence reads: CATSDRGATGELFF. Written as DNA, the CDR3 is TGTGCCACCAGTGATCGTGGGGCCACCGGGGAGCTGTTTTTT.

The chain is built from TRBV27 and TRBJ2-7, with D possibly being TRBD1 (5 bases). The germline gives CDR1 MNHEY, CDR2 SMNVEV (reference sequence). This CDR3 spans 15 amino acids. V lost 8 bases, J lost 3 bases, and 20 bases lay in between. The CDR3 nucleotides read TGTGCCAGCCAGGGTGGTCTTGGCTGGAGCTACGAGCAGTACTTC. Residues: CASQGGLGWSYEQYF.

The chain joins TRBV6-2 or TRBV6-3 to TRBJ2-7; D may be TRBD1 (5 bases). Germline CDR1 is MNHEY and CDR2 is SVGEGT. The length of the CDR3 is 12 residues. Trimming pared 2 bases from V and 7 bases from J, leaving 9 bases between. CDR3 region: CASSYLQEEQYF. The CDR3 bases are TGTGCCAGCAGTTACCTACAGGAGGAGCAGTACTTC.

The gene calls are TRBV15 and TRBJ2-3; D gene ambiguous. Per the germline V gene, CDR1 is LNHNV and CDR2 is YYDKDF (reference sequence). This CDR3 is 15 amino acids long. The V and J ends lost 0 bases and 1 base respectively, with 8 bases between them. DNA of the CDR3: TGTGCCACCAGCAGAGATCTTGGAGGCACAGATACGCAGTATTTT. Its translation is CATSRDLGGTDTQYF.

In DNA form, the CDR3 reads TGTGCCAGCAGCCCCTCTCTACTGATTACCTCTGGAAACACCATATATTTT. It encodes CASSPSLLITSGNTIYF. The chain employs TRBV5-5 and TRBJ1-3; D not certain. The CDR3 is 17 amino acids. The ends were cut back, 4 bases at V and 0 bases at J, with 17 bases in the middle. The germline V gene has CDR1 SGHKS and CDR2 YYEKEE (reference sequence).

This clonotype came up many times. The CDR3 is CASKRDRGHEQYF. The CDR3 DNA follows: TGTGCCAGCAAGCGGGACAGGGGTCACGAGCAGTACTTC. The chain employs TRBV2 and TRBJ2-7; 10 bases align to TRBD1. Germline V lookup: CDR1 SNHLY, CDR2 FYNNEI. The trim removed 7 bases at V and 5 bases at J, leaving 5 bases unmatched. The CDR3 is 13 residues long.

This clonotype was seen only once. This chain uses TRBV11-3 with TRBJ2-3; D may correspond to TRBD1 or TRBD2 (5 bases each). Trimming removed 4 bases from V and 4 bases from J, with 18 bases in between. CDR1 is SGHNT, CDR2 YENEEA, per germline. The length of the CDR3 is 16 residues. The CDR3: CASSYSGGDSPDTQYF. The CDR3 coding sequence is TGTGCCAGCAGCTATAGTGGGGGAGATAGCCCAGATACGCAGTATTTT.

The V gene is TRBV7-6, the J gene TRBJ2-2, with 8 positions matching TRBD1. V lost 3 bases, J lost 1 base, and 4 bases stayed unmatched. This CDR3 has 16 residues. In germline, CDR1 is SGHVS, CDR2 FNYEAQ. The CDR3 is CASSFSGGRNTGELFF. The CDR3 DNA reads TGTGCCAGCAGCTTCTCAGGGGGCAGGAACACCGGGGAGCTGTTTTTT.

This clonotype has a handful of counts. The CDR3 region has the DNA TGTGCCAGCAGCGTAGGGGACGCCAATCAGCCCCAGCATTTT. Encoded protein: CASSVGDANQPQHF. The chain couples TRBV9 to TRBJ1-5; possible D gene TRBD1, 5 bases. CDR3 size: 14 residues. Trimming removed 0 bases at V and 3 bases at J, with 7 bases between. Looked up from germline, CDR1 is SGDLS and CDR2 is YYNGEE.

This clonotype was detected a few times. The CDR3 bases are TGTGCCATCAGTGATGGGCTGAGGTCCGCTTACGAGCAGTACTTC. As protein: CAISDGLRSAYEQYF. The chain carries TRBV10-3 and TRBJ2-7; D uncertain. Per the germline V gene, CDR1 is ENHRY and CDR2 is SYGVKD. The ends were cut back, 3 bases at V and 4 bases at J, with 16 bases in the middle. The CDR3 is made up of 15 amino acids.

The rearrangement links TRBV6-1 to TRBJ1-2; D unclear. Germline CDR1 MNHNS, CDR2 SASEGT. The length of the CDR3 is 16 residues. Trimming cost V 7 bases and J 0 bases, with 18 bases left between them. The CDR3 spells CASTVTWPASNYGYTF. The CDR3 DNA sequence: TGTGCCAGCACTGTTACGTGGCCGGCCTCTAACTATGGCTACACCTTC.

The chain is built from TRBV5-1 and TRBJ2-3; weak D call: TRBD1 (6 bases). V lost 0 bases and J lost 3, with 11 bases in between. Germline CDR1 is SGHRS and CDR2 is YFSETQ. The CDR3 extends over 15 amino acids. In DNA form, the CDR3 reads TGCGCCAGCAGCTTGGTGAACAGGGTAACAGATACGCAGTATTTT. Encoded protein: CASSLVNRVTDTQYF. Full variable domain (rest looked up from reference TRBV5-1 and TRBJ2-3): KAGVTQTPRYLIKTRGQQVTLSCSPISGHRSVSWYQQTPGQGLQFLFEYFSETQRNKGNFPGRFSGRQFSNSRSEMNVSTLELGDSALYLCASSLVNRVTDTQYFGPGTRLTVL.

This clonotype came up a few times. V usage is TRBV5-1 and J usage is TRBJ2-3; 8 bases map to TRBD2. This CDR3 is built from 16 residues. Germline V gives CDR1 SGHRS, CDR2 YFSETQ. V lost 4 bases and J lost 0; bases outside the gene matches: 7. DNA of the CDR3: TGCGCCAGCAGCGCGACACTAGCGGCCAGCACAGATACGCAGTATTTT. It specifies CASSATLAASTDTQYF.

In this sample, this clonotype turned up a few times. The chain carries TRBV6-2 or TRBV6-3 and TRBJ2-2; 9 bases map to TRBD1. Trimming took 8 bases from V and 5 from J; bases not matched to a gene: 6. The germline V gene encodes CDR1 MNHEY and CDR2 SVGEGT. The CDR3 spans 14 residues. The CDR3 sequence is CASGRTGVTGELFF. CDR3 bases: TGTGCCAGCGGTCGGACAGGGGTGACCGGGGAGCTGTTTTTT.

This chain joins TRBV11-3 and TRBJ2-2; D ambiguous. V was trimmed by 5 bases and J by 5 bases, leaving 9 bases between them. This CDR3 spans 13 amino acids. Germline lookup yields CDR1 SGHNT and CDR2 YENEEA. The CDR3 here is CASSGPRTGELFF. The CDR3 nucleotides are TGTGCCAGCAGCGGGCCGCGGACCGGGGAGCTGTTTTTT.

This chain connects TRBV11-2 to TRBJ2-7; the D is unclear. V was clipped by 0 bases and J by 6 bases, with 6 bases between them. From germline, CDR1 is SGHAT and CDR2 FQNNGV. CDR3 size: 12 residues. The CDR3 loop reads CASSLDGSEQYF. CDR3 coding DNA: TGTGCCAGCAGCTTAGATGGCTCCGAGCAGTACTTC.

This clonotype was recorded many times. This chain connects TRBV5-1 to TRBJ1-6; a weak D match, TRBD1 (5 bases). CDR1 and CDR2 from the germline V gene are SGHRS and YFSETQ. Between the trimmed V and J ends, which lost 1 base and 10 bases, there was a span of 12 bases. The CDR3 runs 14 residues. For the CDR3, the DNA is TGCGCCAGCAGCTTGCAAGGGGCAGAGTCACCCCTCCACTTT. Its translation is CASSLQGAESPLHF.

The CDR3 coding sequence is TGTGCCAGCAGCTTAGCGCGGCGGAGTCGACGAAACACCATATATTTT. Encoded protein: CASSLARRSRRNTIYF. The chain employs TRBV7-9 and TRBJ1-3; no clear D gene. Between the trimmed V and J ends, which lost 0 bases and 5 bases, there was a span of 14 bases. The CDR3 covers 16 residues. Per germline, CDR1 SEHNR and CDR2 FQNEAQ (reference sequence).